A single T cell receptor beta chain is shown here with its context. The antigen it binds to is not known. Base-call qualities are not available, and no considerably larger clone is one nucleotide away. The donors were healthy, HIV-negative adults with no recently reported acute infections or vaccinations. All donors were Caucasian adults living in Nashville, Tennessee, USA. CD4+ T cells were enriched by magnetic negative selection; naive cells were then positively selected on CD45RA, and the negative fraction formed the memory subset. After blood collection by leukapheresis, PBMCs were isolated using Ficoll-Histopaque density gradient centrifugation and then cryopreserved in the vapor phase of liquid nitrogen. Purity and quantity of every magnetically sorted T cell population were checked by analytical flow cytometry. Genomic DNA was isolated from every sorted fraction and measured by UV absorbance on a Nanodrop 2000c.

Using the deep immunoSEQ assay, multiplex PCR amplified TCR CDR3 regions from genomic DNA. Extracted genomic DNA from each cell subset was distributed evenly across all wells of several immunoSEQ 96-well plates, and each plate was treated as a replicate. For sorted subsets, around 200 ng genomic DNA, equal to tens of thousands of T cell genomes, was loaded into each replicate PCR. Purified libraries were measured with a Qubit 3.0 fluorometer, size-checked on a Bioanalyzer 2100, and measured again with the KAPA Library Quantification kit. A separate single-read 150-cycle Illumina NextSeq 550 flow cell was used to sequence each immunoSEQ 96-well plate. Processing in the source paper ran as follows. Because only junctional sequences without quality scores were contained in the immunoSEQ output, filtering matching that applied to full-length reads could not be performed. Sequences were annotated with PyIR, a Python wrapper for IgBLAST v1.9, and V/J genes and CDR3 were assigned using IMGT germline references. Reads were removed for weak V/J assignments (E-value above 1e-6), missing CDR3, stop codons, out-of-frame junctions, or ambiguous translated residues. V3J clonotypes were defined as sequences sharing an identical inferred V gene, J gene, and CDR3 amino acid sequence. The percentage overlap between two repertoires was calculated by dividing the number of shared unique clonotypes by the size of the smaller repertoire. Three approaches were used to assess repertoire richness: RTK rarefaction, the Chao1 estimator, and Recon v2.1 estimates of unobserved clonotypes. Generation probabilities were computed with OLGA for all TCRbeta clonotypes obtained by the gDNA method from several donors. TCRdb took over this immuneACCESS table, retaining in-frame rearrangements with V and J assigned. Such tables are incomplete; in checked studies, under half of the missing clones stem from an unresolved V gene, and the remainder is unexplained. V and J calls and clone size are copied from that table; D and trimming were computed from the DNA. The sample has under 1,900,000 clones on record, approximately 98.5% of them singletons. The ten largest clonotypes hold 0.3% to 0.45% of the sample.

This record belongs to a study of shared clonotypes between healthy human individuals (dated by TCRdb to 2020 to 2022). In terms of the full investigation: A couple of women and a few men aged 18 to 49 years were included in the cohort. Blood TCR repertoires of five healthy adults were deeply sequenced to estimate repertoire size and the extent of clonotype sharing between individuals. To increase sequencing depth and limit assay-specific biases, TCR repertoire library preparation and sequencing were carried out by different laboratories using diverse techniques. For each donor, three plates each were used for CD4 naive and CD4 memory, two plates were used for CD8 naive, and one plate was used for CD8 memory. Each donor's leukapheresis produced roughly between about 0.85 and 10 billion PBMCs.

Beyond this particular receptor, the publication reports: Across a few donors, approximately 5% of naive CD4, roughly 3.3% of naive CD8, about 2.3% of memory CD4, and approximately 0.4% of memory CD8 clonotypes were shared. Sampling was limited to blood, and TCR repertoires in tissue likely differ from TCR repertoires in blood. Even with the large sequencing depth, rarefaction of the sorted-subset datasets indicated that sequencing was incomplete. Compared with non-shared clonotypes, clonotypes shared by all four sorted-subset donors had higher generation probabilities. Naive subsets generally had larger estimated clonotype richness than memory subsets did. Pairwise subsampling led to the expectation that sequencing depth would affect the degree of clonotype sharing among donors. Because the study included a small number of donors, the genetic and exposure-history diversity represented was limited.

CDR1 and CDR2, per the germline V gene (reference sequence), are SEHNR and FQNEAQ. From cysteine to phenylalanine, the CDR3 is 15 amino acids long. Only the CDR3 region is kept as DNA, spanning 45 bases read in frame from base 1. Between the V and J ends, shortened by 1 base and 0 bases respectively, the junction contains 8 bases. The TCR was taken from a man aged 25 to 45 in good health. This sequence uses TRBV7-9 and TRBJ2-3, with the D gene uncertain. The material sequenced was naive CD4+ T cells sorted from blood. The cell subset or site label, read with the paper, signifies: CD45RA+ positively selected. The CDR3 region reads CASSLGSVSTDTQYF. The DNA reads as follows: TGTGCCAGCAGCTTAGGGTCGGTTAGCACAGATACGCAGTATTTT.